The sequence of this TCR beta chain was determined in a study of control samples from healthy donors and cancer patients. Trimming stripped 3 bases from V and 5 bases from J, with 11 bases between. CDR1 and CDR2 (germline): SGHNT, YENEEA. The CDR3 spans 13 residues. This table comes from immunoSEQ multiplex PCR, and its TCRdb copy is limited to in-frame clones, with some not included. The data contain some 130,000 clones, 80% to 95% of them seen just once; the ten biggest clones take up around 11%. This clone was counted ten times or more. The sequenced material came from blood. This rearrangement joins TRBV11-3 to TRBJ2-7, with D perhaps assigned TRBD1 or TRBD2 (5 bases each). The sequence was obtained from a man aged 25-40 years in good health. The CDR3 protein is CASSLGQGDEQYF. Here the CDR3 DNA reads TGTGCCAGCAGCTTGGGGCAGGGAGACGAGCAGTACTTC.